The 26 T cell receptor beta chains presented below share a single source sample, sequenced in a study of T cell responses to AZD1222 COVID-19 vaccine. Sequencing was performed with immunoSEQ multiplex PCR; in TCRdb, only in-frame clones are kept and a portion is missing. This sample has fewer than 85,000 clones, with 80% to 90% found just once. The sequencing used peripheral blood, collected on day 0 of AZD1222 vaccination. The source is an adult in good health.

This chain joins TRBV2 and TRBJ2-2; D gene unclear. CDR1 is SNHLY and CDR2 is FYNNEI in the germline V gene. The CDR3 runs to 16 residues. V was shortened by 3 bases and J by 0 bases, with 11 bases between the two germline ends. The CDR3 DNA is TGTGCCAGCAGTGATTCCGGACCCGCGAACACCGGGGAGCTGTTTTTT. Translating gives CASSDSGPANTGELFF.

The chain is built from TRBV29-1 and TRBJ2-3, with TRBD1 identical over 8 bases. CDR1 and CDR2 (germline): SQVTM, ANQGSEA. The V gene end was trimmed by 3 bases and the J gene end by 9 bases; junction bases not matched to a gene: 2. The CDR3 spans 11 residues. CDR3 region: CSVDRGQTQYF. In DNA form, the CDR3 reads TGCAGCGTTGACAGGGGGCAAACGCAGTATTTT.

The chain has TRBV27 and TRBJ2-1; D is ambiguous. Germline V lookup: CDR1 MNHEY, CDR2 SMNVEV (reference sequence). CDR3 length equals 14 residues. V lost 3 bases and J lost 0, with 6 bases in between. Written as DNA, the CDR3 is TGTGCCAGCAGTTTTTCGGGCTCCTACAATGAGCAGTTCTTC. Its translation: CASSFSGSYNEQFF.

The V call is TRBV6-2 or TRBV6-3, the J call TRBJ1-1; TRBD1 matches at 8 bases. J lost 5 bases, V lost 5 bases, and 7 bases had no gene match. CDR1 is MNHEY and CDR2 is SVGEGT in the germline V gene. The CDR3 is made up of 14 amino acids. The CDR3 here is CASSLQGARTEAFF. CDR3 bases: TGTGCCAGCAGTCTCCAGGGGGCGAGGACTGAAGCTTTCTTT.

The rearrangement links TRBV11-1 to TRBJ1-1; 7 nucleotides align to TRBD1. The CDR3 is 14 residues long. Per germline, CDR1 SGHAT and CDR2 FQDESV (reference sequence). The V segment lost 5 bases and the J segment 1 base; nucleotides outside the gene matches: 4. The CDR3 region has the DNA TGTGCCAGCAGCCCGCGACAGGGGAACACTGAAGCTTTCTTT. It is translated as CASSPRQGNTEAFF.

The chain has TRBV2 and TRBJ2-3; weak D call: TRBD2 (5 bases). V dropped 2 bases and J dropped 2 bases, with 11 bases sitting between them. The germline V gene has CDR1 SNHLY and CDR2 FYNNEI. The CDR3 spans 15 residues. CDR3 amino acids: CASSERLAVTDTQYF. For the CDR3, the DNA is TGTGCCAGCAGTGAAAGGCTAGCAGTCACAGATACGCAGTATTTT.

The chain combines TRBV9 with TRBJ2-1; the match to TRBD2 covers 7 bases. J gave up 5 bases and V 0 bases, and 5 bases lay outside the gene matches. The CDR3 is made up of 15 amino acids. Germline-derived CDR1 and CDR2 are SGDLS and YYNGEE. CDR3 sequence (DNA): TGTGCCAGCAGCGTAGATGGGAGCGGGAACAATGAGCAGTTCTTC. Amino acids: CASSVDGSGNNEQFF.

The table lists this clone with a count of one. The chain has TRBV2 and TRBJ2-5, with D hard to call. The CDR3 contains 11 residues. Germline CDR1 is SNHLY and CDR2 is FYNNEI. V gave up 5 bases and J gave up 0 bases, with 1 base separating them. CDR3 amino acids: CASSYQETQYF. CDR3 nucleotides: TGTGCCAGCAGTTACCAAGAGACCCAGTACTTC.

The chain employs TRBV21-1 and TRBJ2-3; no DNA check was done on the table's D call, TRBD2. TRBV21-1 is reported as a pseudogene. There are 13 residues in the CDR3. The DNA of the CDR3 is TGTGCCAGCAGCAAGGGAGGGACAGATACGCAGTATTTT. Amino acids: CASSKGGTDTQYF.

The count of this clone is one. The rearrangement uses TRBV19 and TRBJ2-7; D is undetermined. Trimming shortened V by 7 bases and J by 0 bases, and 13 bases separated the two germline ends. The CDR3 is made up of 14 amino acids. CDR1 is LNHDA, CDR2 SQIVND, per germline (reference sequence). The CDR3 sequence: CASTAPSNSYEQYF. The CDR3 DNA is TGTGCCAGTACCGCCCCCTCGAACTCCTACGAGCAGTACTTC.

Here the CDR3 reads CASSYSGGSNEKLFF. The DNA for the CDR3 is TGTGCCAGCAGTTACTCTGGGGGGTCGAATGAAAAACTGTTTTTT. The chain is built from TRBV6-5 and TRBJ1-4, with D possibly being TRBD1 (5 bases). Germline values: CDR1 MNHEY, CDR2 SVGAGI. This CDR3 contains 15 residues. Trimming took off 0 bases at V and 5 bases at J, with 10 bases between the two ends.

The rearrangement joins TRBV14 to TRBJ2-7; the match to TRBD1 covers 8 bases. From germline, CDR1 is SGHDN and CDR2 FVKESK. V shed 3 bases, J shed 0 bases, and the junction held 1 base outside the gene matches. The CDR3 loop spans 14 amino acids. CDR3: CASSHTGGSYEQYF. Here the CDR3 DNA reads TGTGCCAGCAGCCATACAGGGGGCTCCTACGAGCAGTACTTC.

The genes are TRBV9 and TRBJ2-5, with D hard to call. Germline CDR1 SGDLS, CDR2 YYNGEE. The length of the CDR3 is 12 residues. Between the trimmed V and J ends, which lost 3 bases and 0 bases, there was a span of 3 bases. CDR3 residues: CASSADQETQYF. Here the CDR3 DNA reads TGTGCCAGCAGCGCCGACCAAGAGACCCAGTACTTC.

The gene calls are TRBV5-1 and TRBJ2-4; D is uncertain. The CDR3 runs 15 residues. CDR1 SGHRS and CDR2 YFSETQ come from the germline V gene. Trimming cost V 1 base and J 2 bases, with 10 bases left between them. Here the CDR3 reads CASSLNEPSKNIQYF. The CDR3 DNA reads TGCGCCAGCAGCTTGAACGAGCCTTCCAAAAACATTCAGTACTTC.

J is TRBJ1-4 and V is TRBV4-3, with D possibly being TRBD1 (5 bases). V lost 3 bases, J lost 7 bases, and 15 bases lay in between. The CDR3 runs 15 residues. The germline V gene has CDR1 LGHNA and CDR2 YSLEER. In DNA form, the CDR3 reads TGCGCCAGCAGCCAGGATCCGGGACCGGGTGAAAAACTGTTTTTT. This translates into CASSQDPGPGEKLFF.

CDR3 sequence (DNA): TGCAGCGTTGAAAGGGATCGGTCCTACTCGAGCGGCTACACCTTC. It codes for CSVERDRSYSSGYTF. The chain has TRBV29-1 and TRBJ1-2; no clear D. This CDR3 is built from 15 residues. The V gene's germline CDR1 is SQVTM and CDR2 ANQGSEA. The V end was cut by 2 bases, the J end by 8 bases, with 21 bases between.

The sample holds one count of this clone. The gene calls are TRBV7-8 and TRBJ1-6, with D perhaps matching TRBD1 (6 bases). CDR3 length equals 15 residues. V was trimmed by 5 bases and J by 4 bases, leaving 12 bases between them. CDR1 is SGHVS, CDR2 FQNEAQ, per germline. In nucleotides, the CDR3 is TGTGCCAGCAGCGGAACAGGGATTTATAATTCACCCCTCCACTTT. This translates into CASSGTGIYNSPLHF.

CDR3 sequence: CASSYKGRRLGYEQYF. In nucleotides, the CDR3 is TGTGCCAGCAGTTACAAGGGGCGGCGGTTGGGTTACGAGCAGTACTTC. This chain connects TRBV6-5 to TRBJ2-7, with a possible D match to TRBD1 (5 bases). The CDR3 runs 16 residues. Trimming left V 2 bases short and J 4 bases short, with 18 bases between. CDR1 MNHEY and CDR2 SVGAGI come from the germline V gene.

The gene calls are TRBV7-8 and TRBJ2-4; D is possibly TRBD1 (8 bases). This CDR3 has 14 amino acids. CDR1 is SGHVS and CDR2 is FQNEAQ in the germline V gene. Trimming removed 5 bases from V and 8 bases from J, with 16 bases in between. CDR3 nucleotides: TGTGCCAGCAGCCACAGGGGGGAGGGGGACATTCAGTACTTC. As protein: CASSHRGEGDIQYF. Complete variable domain (other parts from reference TRBV7-8 and TRBJ2-4): GAGVSQSPRYKVAKRGQDVALRCDPISGHVSLFWYQQALGQGPEFLTYFQNEAQLDKSGLPSDRFFAERPEGSVSTLKIQRTQQEDSAVYLCASSHRGEGDIQYFGAGTRLSVL.

V gene TRBV3-1 (or the pseudogene TRBV3-2) combines with J gene TRBJ1-1; 7 bases line up with TRBD1. Trimming at V came to 2 bases and at J to 5 bases, leaving 8 bases not matched to a gene. The CDR3 runs 15 residues. Germline CDR1 LGHDT, CDR2 YNNKEL (reference sequence). The CDR3 protein is CASSQFHRGKTEAFF. In DNA form, the CDR3 reads TGTGCCAGCAGCCAATTTCACAGGGGAAAAACTGAAGCTTTCTTT.

The genes are TRBV7-2 and TRBJ1-2; 10 bases fit TRBD1. The CDR3 extends over 15 amino acids. Trimming removed 0 bases from V and 3 bases from J; junction bases left unmatched: 1. Per germline, CDR1 SGHTA and CDR2 FQGNSA. CDR3 loop: CASSLAGTGDYGYTF. The CDR3 region has the DNA TGTGCCAGCAGCTTAGCGGGGACAGGGGACTATGGCTACACCTTC.

CDR3 in DNA: TGTGCCAGCAGTTGGGCGACAGGGGGATACAATGAGCAGTTCTTC. This sequence encodes CASSWATGGYNEQFF. The chain recombines TRBV27 with TRBJ2-1, with TRBD1 matching over 9 bases. Looked up from germline, CDR1 is MNHEY and CDR2 is SMNVEV (reference sequence). This CDR3 spans 15 amino acids. V was pared by 4 bases and J by 4 bases, with 5 bases of the junction left unmatched.

V and J are TRBV28 and TRBJ2-6, with TRBD1 matching 7 bases. This CDR3 region has 17 residues. Germline CDR1 and CDR2: MDHEN and SYDVKM. V lost 5 bases to trimming and J lost 0 bases; unmatched junction nucleotides: 7. The CDR3 sequence: CASSPGTVLSGANVLTF. The CDR3 DNA follows: TGTGCCAGCAGTCCCGGGACAGTTCTCTCTGGGGCCAACGTCCTGACTTTC.

The V gene is TRBV7-2, the J gene TRBJ1-5; possible D gene TRBD1, 5 bases. Germline values: CDR1 SGHTA, CDR2 FQGNSA. The length of the CDR3 is 13 residues. Trimming took off 0 bases at V and 7 bases at J, with 7 bases between the two ends. The DNA of the CDR3 is TGTGCCAGCAGCTTAGCGGGACCGCAGCCCCAGCATTTT. Amino acids: CASSLAGPQPQHF. The full variable domain, rest sourced from reference TRBV7-2 and TRBJ1-5, is GAGVSQSPSNKVTEKGKDVELRCDPISGHTALYWYRQSLGQGLEFLIYFQGNSAPDKSGLPSDRFSAERTGGSVSTLTIQRTQQEDSAVYLCASSLAGPQPQHFGDGTRLSIL.

This clone was recorded once. The chain is built from TRBV6-1 and TRBJ1-5, with unresolved D. Germline-derived CDR1 and CDR2 are MNHNS and SASEGT. This CDR3 region has 14 residues. V was clipped by 3 bases and J by 6 bases, with 12 bases between them. The CDR3 region has the DNA TGTGCCAGCAGTGATGTAAGGGTAGGTCAGCCCCAGCATTTT. Protein product: CASSDVRVGQPQHF.

This chain links TRBV19 with TRBJ2-3, with TRBD2 matching 10 bases. The CDR3 is 15 amino acids. The ends lost 6 bases at V and 6 bases at J; junction bases unmatched: 9. Germline CDR1 and CDR2: LNHDA and SQIVND (reference sequence). This CDR3 reads CASSPLAGVGDTQYF. Written as DNA, the CDR3 is TGTGCCAGTAGCCCCCTAGCGGGAGTAGGTGATACGCAGTATTTT.